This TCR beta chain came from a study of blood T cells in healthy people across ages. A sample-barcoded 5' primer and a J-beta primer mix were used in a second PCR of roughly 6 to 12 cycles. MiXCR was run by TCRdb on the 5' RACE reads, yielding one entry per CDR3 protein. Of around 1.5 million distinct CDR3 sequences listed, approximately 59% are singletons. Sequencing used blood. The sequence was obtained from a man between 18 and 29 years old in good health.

CDR3 nucleotides: TGCAGTGCTGGAACCCCCCTGGGGTACAATGAGCAGTTCTTC. Protein sequence: CSAGTPLGYNEQFF. V usage is TRBV20-1 and J usage is TRBJ2-1; D is unclear. The CDR3 length is 14 residues. CDR1 DFQATT and CDR2 SNEGSKA come from the germline V gene (reference sequence). Between the trimmed V and J ends, which lost 5 bases and 4 bases, there was a span of 15 bases.